These 21 T cell receptor beta chains were all obtained from the same sample, sequenced in a study of blood T cells in healthy people across ages. Using a J-beta primer mix together with a sample-barcoded 5' primer, a second PCR was run for about 7 to 12 cycles. TCRdb redid the calling of the 5' RACE reads with MiXCR, one entry per CDR3 protein. The profile covers more than 450,000 distinct CDR3 sequences, with about 27% appearing a single time and approximately 3.6% taken by the ten largest. A further study also used this sample, focusing on T cells of mothers and their children.

The specimen was blood. The origin of the receptors is a boy younger than 10 in good health.

The gene calls are TRBV6-4 and TRBJ2-3; perhaps TRBD2 as D (5 bases). V dropped 6 bases and J dropped 5 bases, with 15 bases sitting between them. The CDR3 covers 14 residues. Germline V gene lookup returns CDR1 MRHNA and CDR2 SNTAGT. The CDR3 spells CASSADSGLDTQYF. The CDR3, as DNA: TGTGCCAGCAGCGCGGACTCCGGGTTAGATACGCAGTATTTT.

The rearrangement joins TRBV12-3 or TRBV12-4 to TRBJ1-4, with 9 bases aligning to TRBD1. J was trimmed by 2 bases and V by 5 bases; bases with no gene match: 3. This CDR3 comprises 15 residues. The CDR3: CASSPGTGTNEKLFF. CDR3 bases: TGTGCCAGCAGTCCAGGGACAGGGACTAATGAAAAACTGTTTTTT.

V gene TRBV29-1 combines with J gene TRBJ1-1; 7 bases match TRBD1. This CDR3 has 15 residues. Trimming cost V 4 bases and J 1 base; bases outside gene matches: 9. From germline, CDR1 is SQVTM and CDR2 ANQGSEA. CDR3 residues: CSVAFRGGGNTEAFF. The CDR3 region has the DNA TGCAGCGTTGCATTCAGGGGGGGAGGGAACACTGAAGCTTTCTTT.

This clonotype has only a few counts. The chain carries TRBV7-8 and TRBJ1-2, with no clear D. The V end lost 2 bases, the J end lost 0 bases, and 7 bases lay between the germline ends. The CDR3 length is 14 residues. Germline V CDR1 and CDR2: SGHVS, FQNEAQ. The DNA for the CDR3 is TGTGCCAGCAGCTTACTAACAGCTAACTATGGCTACACCTTC. Translating it yields CASSLLTANYGYTF. Supplemented by reference TRBV7-8 and TRBJ1-2, the full variable domain reads GAGVSQSPRYKVAKRGQDVALRCDPISGHVSLFWYQQALGQGPEFLTYFQNEAQLDKSGLPSDRFFAERPEGSVSTLKIQRTQQEDSAVYLCASSLLTANYGYTFGSGTRLTVV.

This chain joins TRBV20-1 and TRBJ2-5, with a tentative D call TRBD2 (7 bases). CDR3 length: 14 residues. The ends were cut back, 4 bases at V and 4 bases at J, with 16 bases in the middle. Germline lookup yields CDR1 DFQATT and CDR2 SNEGSKA (reference sequence). The CDR3 is CSAKPTGGRETQYF. The CDR3 DNA reads TGCAGTGCTAAACCTACGGGGGGCCGAGAGACCCAGTACTTC.

The chain joins TRBV24-1 to TRBJ2-1; TRBD1 matches 8 bases. Germline V gene data show CDR1 as KGHDR and CDR2 as SFDVKD. This CDR3 is built from 16 residues. V shed 5 bases and J 4 bases; nucleotides not matched to a gene: 9. The CDR3 DNA is TGTGCCACCAGTGGCCGGACAGGGCAATGTTACAATGAGCAGTTCTTC. It yields the protein CATSGRTGQCYNEQFF.

The genes are TRBV12-3 or TRBV12-4 and TRBJ2-3, with D unclear. CDR3 size: 18 residues. V shed 6 bases and J shed 0 bases, with 22 bases lying between them. The CDR3 coding sequence is TGTGCCAGCAGCCTTGGTCTCCTCTGCGCGGTGAGCACAGATACGCAGTATTTT. Its translation is CASSLGLLCAVSTDTQYF.

The chain couples TRBV14 to TRBJ2-1; D remains ambiguous. Trimming left V 3 bases short and J 5 bases short, with 2 bases between. The CDR3 has 11 residues. In germline, CDR1 is SGHDN, CDR2 FVKESK. CDR3 in amino acids: CASSHNNEQFF. The DNA for the CDR3 is TGTGCCAGCAGCCACAACAATGAGCAGTTCTTC. The whole variable domain, remainder taken from reference TRBV14 and TRBJ2-1, is EAGVTQFPSHSVIEKGQTVTLRCDPISGHDNLYWYRRVMGKEIKFLLHFVKESKQDESGMPNNRFLAERTGGTYSTLKVQPAELEDSGVYFCASSHNNEQFFGPGTRLTVL.

A note on this clonotype: A junction end diverges from the germline sequence, so it may reflect a read error. The rearrangement joins TRBV4-1 to TRBJ1-4; tentatively, D is TRBD1 (5 bases). The length of the CDR3 is 15 residues. From germline, CDR1 is MGHRA and CDR2 YSYEKL. CDR3 coding DNA: TGCGCCGGCAGCCAAGTAGGGGAAACTAATGAAAAACTGTTTTTT. As protein: CAGSQVGETNEKLFF.

This rearrangement joins TRBV5-8 to TRBJ2-1, with D possibly TRBD2 on 5 matching bases. The germline CDR1 and CDR2 sequences are SGHTS and YDEGEE. This CDR3 comprises 16 residues. The V gene lost 4 bases and the J gene lost 2 bases, with 16 bases spanning the gap. The CDR3 is CASSPGTIVAYNEQFF. The DNA for the CDR3 is TGTGCCAGCAGCCCGGGAACTATAGTAGCCTACAATGAGCAGTTCTTC.

This clonotype was counted at least ten times. The chain employs TRBV12-3 or TRBV12-4 and TRBJ2-4; D might be TRBD1 (6 bases). The CDR3 contains 13 residues. V lost 0 bases, J lost 6 bases, and 6 bases lay in between. In nucleotides, the CDR3 is TGTGCCAGCAGTTTAGCACAGGGAAACATTCAGTACTTC. It encodes CASSLAQGNIQYF.

This rearrangement joins TRBV6-2 or TRBV6-3 to TRBJ2-7; possibly TRBD1 or TRBD2 for D (5 bases each). This CDR3 is built from 14 residues. In germline, CDR1 is MNHEY, CDR2 SVGEGT. Trimming removed 5 bases from V and 0 bases from J, with 11 bases in between. In DNA form, the CDR3 reads TGTGCCAGCAGTCGGGACGGAGCCTCCTACGAGCAGTACTTC. The encoded protein is CASSRDGASYEQYF.

The chain is built from TRBV4-1 and TRBJ1-1, with D unclear. Germline values: CDR1 MGHRA, CDR2 YSYEKL. The CDR3 length is 16 residues. V was pared by 0 bases and J by 4 bases, with 15 bases between. The CDR3 region is CASSQDWLGGSTEAFF. In nucleotides, the CDR3 is TGCGCCAGCAGCCAAGATTGGTTAGGAGGGAGCACTGAAGCTTTCTTT.

This clonotype turned up a few times. The chain recombines TRBV4-3 with TRBJ2-1; TRBD2 is a possible D gene (7 bases). Germline CDR1 is LGHNA and CDR2 is YSLEER. V lost 4 bases to trimming and J lost 7 bases, with 17 bases between them. There are 15 residues in the CDR3. The CDR3 sequence: CASSRRGGGGNEQFF. The CDR3 DNA reads as TGCGCCAGCAGCCGAAGGGGGGGAGGTGGGAATGAGCAGTTCTTC.

This CDR3 is CATSRDGGATYEQYF. CDR3 DNA: TGTGCCACCAGCAGAGATGGCGGGGCCACCTACGAGCAGTACTTC. The chain carries TRBV15 and TRBJ2-7, with D tentatively TRBD2 (6 bases). There are 15 residues in the CDR3. Germline V gene lookup returns CDR1 LNHNV and CDR2 YYDKDF (reference sequence). Between the trimmed V and J ends, which lost 0 bases and 2 bases, there was a span of 11 bases.

CDR3 region: CASSYRGLGREQYF. CDR3 sequence (DNA): TGTGCCAGCAGCTACAGGGGGCTGGGTCGCGAGCAGTACTTC. The chain couples TRBV12-3 or TRBV12-4 to TRBJ2-7; 9 bases are a match to TRBD1. The CDR3 length is 14 residues. The trim removed 6 bases at V and 6 bases at J, leaving 9 bases unmatched.

The chain joins TRBV5-1 to TRBJ1-2, with TRBD1 matching 9 bases. This CDR3 contains 14 residues. Germline V gene sequence: CDR1 SGHRS, CDR2 YFSETQ. With 3 bases clipped from V and 4 bases from J, the junction kept 4 bases outside the gene matches. The CDR3 DNA sequence: TGCGCCAGCAGCTCCCGACAGGGGGGCTATGGCTACACCTTC. Residues: CASSSRQGGYGYTF.

This clonotype has a handful of counts. This chain uses TRBV12-3 or TRBV12-4 with TRBJ1-1; D is unresolved. The CDR3 is 14 residues long. V dropped 7 bases and J dropped 1 base, with 13 bases sitting between them. CDR3 residues: CASTLRARNTEAFF. CDR3 sequence (DNA): TGTGCCAGCACCCTACGCGCAAGGAACACTGAAGCTTTCTTT.

The V call is TRBV13, the J call TRBJ2-3; 9 nucleotides match TRBD2. In germline, CDR1 is PRHDT, CDR2 FYEKMQ (reference sequence). The CDR3 covers 17 residues. Trimming removed 4 bases from V and 5 bases from J; junction bases left unmatched: 13. Written as DNA, the CDR3 is TGTGCCAGCAGCTCGCCTCTAGCGGGACCCAGCGGAGATACGCAGTATTTT. This encodes CASSSPLAGPSGDTQYF. Full variable domain (remainder filled in from reference TRBV13 and TRBJ2-3): AAGVIQSPRHLIKEKRETATLKCYPIPRHDTVYWYQQGPGQDPQFLISFYEKMQSDKGSIPDRFSAQQFSDYHSELNMSSLELGDSALYFCASSSPLAGPSGDTQYFGPGTRLTVL.

V gene TRBV9 combines with J gene TRBJ2-3; 7 nucleotides match TRBD2. V lost 3 bases, J lost 6 bases, and 10 bases stayed unmatched. Germline V gene sequence: CDR1 SGDLS, CDR2 YYNGEE. The CDR3 totals 15 residues. CDR3 sequence reads: CASSARTRSEDTQYF. For the CDR3, the DNA is TGTGCCAGCAGCGCCCGGACTAGGAGTGAGGATACGCAGTATTTT.

For this clonotype: One end of the junction is discordant with germline, which a read error may explain. The rearrangement links TRBV7-4 to TRBJ1-2, with 7 bases lining up with TRBD1. This CDR3 has 16 residues. The germline V gene has CDR1 SGHVT and CDR2 SQSDAQ. CDR3 coding DNA: TGTGCCAGCAGCTTAGAGGGGGGACAGTCCCGCTATGACTACACCTTC. Protein: CASSLEGGQSRYDYTF.